This paragraph covers one T cell receptor (beta chain) sequence. Study processing details: Using reference gene primer amplification, nucleated cell counts were estimated. The method was immunoSEQ multiplex PCR; TCRdb's version includes in-frame clones alone and lacks a portion of them. D and trimming were read from the DNA, whereas the V and J calls and clone size are those reported in that table. The sample consists of 280,000 or so clones, roughly 86% of them appearing once. Up to 2 weeks before entering the study, exposed participants had met a COVID-19 case. The V gene's germline CDR1 is KGHSH and CDR2 LQKENI. This CDR3 has 15 amino acids. V trimming: 8 bases; J trimming: 5 bases; junction bases outside the gene matches: 9. These data are taken from a study of blood T cell repertoires in COVID-19. In the study overall: COVID-19 samples collected from the United States, Italy and Spain covered acute and convalescent phases. Nucleic acid was either cDNA or gDNA, and it came from T cells, B-cell-depleted T cells, or PBMCs.

The source of this sequence is a woman in her 50s who had been exposed to COVID-19. The source material was PBMCs or T cells enriched from blood (not recorded which). V usage is TRBV18 and J usage is TRBJ2-3, with 11 nucleotides matching TRBD1. The CDR3 DNA follows: TGTGCCAGCGGACCCGGGACAGGGGGTGTAGATACGCAGTATTTT. It codes for CASGPGTGGVDTQYF.